One sample yielded the 14 T cell receptor beta chains listed below, sequenced in a study of PD-1 blockade in mismatch repair-deficient tumors. The repertoire was sequenced with immunoSEQ multiplex PCR; TCRdb's copy has only in-frame clones and lacks some. Found here are some 100,000 clones, approximately 83% of them singletons; the top ten hold around 6.5%. This specimen was peripheral blood, taken approximately 36 weeks after starting pembrolizumab. The receptor set was obtained from an adult with mismatch repair-deficient cancer.

The chain carries TRBV7-2 and TRBJ2-3; D might be TRBD1 (6 bases). The V gene lost 2 bases and the J gene lost 3 bases, with 12 bases spanning the gap. The CDR3 contains 15 residues. Germline-derived CDR1 and CDR2 are SGHTA and FQGNSA. CDR3 sequence (DNA): TGTGCCAGCAGCTTAATGAGGGGGAATACAGATACGCAGTATTTT. Protein product: CASSLMRGNTDTQYF.

This sequence joins TRBV19 and TRBJ2-5; 8 positions match TRBD2. The CDR3 sequence is 13 residues long. Germline V gene data show CDR1 as LNHDA and CDR2 as SQIVND (reference sequence). V shed 10 bases and J 5 bases; nucleotides not matched to a gene: 9. The CDR3 bases are TGTGCCACACGCGGGAGACTAGCGGAGACCCAGTACTTC. It codes for CATRGRLAETQYF.

The chain joins TRBV12-5 to TRBJ1-3; D might be TRBD1 (6 bases). CDR3 length: 20 residues. CDR1 is LGHNT, CDR2 FRNRAP, per germline. V dropped 0 bases and J dropped 4 bases, with 25 bases sitting between them. Here the CDR3 DNA reads TGTGCTAGTGGTTTGGTTATTTCGGGGGCGCGCTGGGCGGAGGGAAACACCATATATTTT. Its protein is CASGLVISGARWAEGNTIYF.

As concerns this clone: One end of the junction does not line up with germline, which may come from a read error. The gene calls are TRBV7-7 and TRBJ2-2; no clear D gene. Germline CDR1 and CDR2: SSHAT and FNYEAQ (reference sequence). This CDR3 is built from 13 residues. The CDR3 coding sequence is TGTGCTAGCAGCCTCACCCGGGCCGGGGAGCTGTTTTTT. Its translation is CASSLTRAGELFF.

The V gene is TRBV6-5, the J gene TRBJ2-7; 10 nucleotides match TRBD1. The germline CDR1 and CDR2 sequences are MNHEY and SVGAGI. V trimming: 6 bases; J trimming: 8 bases; junction bases outside the gene matches: 7. CDR3 length: 13 amino acids. The CDR3 loop is CASRSGQGTKQYF. The CDR3 DNA is TGTGCCAGCAGATCGGGACAGGGGACGAAGCAGTACTTC.

The chain links TRBV4-3 to TRBJ2-3; 11 positions match TRBD1. The germline V gene has CDR1 LGHNA and CDR2 YSLEER. V trimming: 4 bases; J trimming: 8 bases; junction bases outside the gene matches: 8. CDR3 length equals 15 residues. CDR3: CASSRKDRGQGTQYF. The CDR3 DNA is TGCGCCAGCAGCCGAAAGGACAGGGGGCAAGGTACGCAGTATTTT.

This rearrangement joins TRBV7-9 to TRBJ2-7; D is perhaps TRBD1 (5 bases). V lost 2 bases to trimming and J lost 3 bases, with 17 bases between them. CDR1 SEHNR and CDR2 FQNEAQ come from the germline V gene (reference sequence). CDR3 length: 16 amino acids. CDR3 sequence reads: CASSLQGSGLGYEQYF. For the CDR3, the DNA is TGTGCCAGCAGCTTACAGGGATCCGGGTTGGGCTACGAGCAGTACTTC.

The rearrangement joins TRBV15 to TRBJ2-5; TRBD2 aligns across 7 bases. V dropped 1 base and J dropped 5; count of bases not matched to a gene: 13. Germline V gives CDR1 LNHNV, CDR2 YYDKDF (reference sequence). CDR3 length: 17 amino acids. This CDR3 is CATSRVGGRALRETQYF. The CDR3 nucleotides are TGTGCCACCAGCAGAGTAGGAGGGAGGGCCCTCCGGGAGACCCAGTACTTC.

This clone has a handful of counts. The rearrangement uses TRBV5-4 and TRBJ2-4; 15 bases are a match to TRBD2. The CDR3 runs to 19 residues. Germline loops: CDR1 SGHNT, CDR2 YYREEE (reference sequence). Trimming at V came to 3 bases and at J to 1 base, leaving 8 bases not matched to a gene. Here the CDR3 DNA reads TGTGCCAGCAGCTCAGGACTAGCGGGAGGGCCGGGGGCCAAAAACATTCAGTACTTC. Amino acids: CASSSGLAGGPGAKNIQYF.

The chain employs TRBV19 and TRBJ2-5; D remains ambiguous. V was pared by 5 bases and J by 4 bases, with 11 bases between. The CDR3 spans 13 residues. Looked up from germline, CDR1 is LNHDA and CDR2 is SQIVND (reference sequence). CDR3 sequence reads: CASSPTWGETQYF. CDR3 coding DNA: TGTGCCAGTAGTCCAACGTGGGGAGAGACCCAGTACTTC. Full variable domain (remainder filled in from reference TRBV19 and TRBJ2-5): DGGITQSPKYLFRKEGQNVTLSCEQNLNHDAMYWYRQDPGQGLRLIYYSQIVNDFQKGDIAEGYSVSREKKESFPLTVTSAQKNPTAFYLCASSPTWGETQYFGPGTRLLVL.

This clone has a single count. V is TRBV19 and J is TRBJ2-7; D is unclear. Between the trimmed V and J ends, which lost 5 bases and 5 bases, there was a span of 10 bases. The germline CDR1 and CDR2 sequences are LNHDA and SQIVND (reference sequence). There are 12 residues in the CDR3. The CDR3 region has the DNA TGTGCCAGTAGTCTCACGAGGAACGAGCAGTACTTC. This translates into CASSLTRNEQYF.

V is TRBV27 and J is TRBJ2-7; 7 bases agree with TRBD1. Germline V CDR1 and CDR2: MNHEY, SMNVEV (reference sequence). The CDR3 runs to 14 residues. Unmatched junction bases numbered 10, after V lost 7 bases and J lost 4 bases. CDR3 sequence (DNA): TGTGCCAGCATTTGGCCAGGGGGAGTGTACGAGCAGTACTTC. Its translation is CASIWPGGVYEQYF.

The rearrangement links TRBV5-6 to TRBJ2-7, with D uncertain. The CDR3 is 15 amino acids. The germline V gene has CDR1 SGHDT and CDR2 YYEEEE. Trimming took off 0 bases at V and 0 bases at J, with 10 bases between the two ends. As DNA, the CDR3 is TGTGCCAGCAGCTTGGGTGGAGCTTTCTCCTACGAGCAGTACTTC. It encodes CASSLGGAFSYEQYF.

The J gene is TRBJ1-1, the V gene TRBV7-8, with 7 nucleotides matching TRBD1. The germline V gene encodes CDR1 SGHVS and CDR2 FQNEAQ. The CDR3 extends over 15 amino acids. Trimming removed 5 bases from V and 1 base from J; junction bases left unmatched: 7. CDR3 protein: CASSPSGTANTEAFF. The CDR3 DNA sequence: TGTGCCAGCAGCCCGTCCGGGACAGCGAACACTGAAGCTTTCTTT.